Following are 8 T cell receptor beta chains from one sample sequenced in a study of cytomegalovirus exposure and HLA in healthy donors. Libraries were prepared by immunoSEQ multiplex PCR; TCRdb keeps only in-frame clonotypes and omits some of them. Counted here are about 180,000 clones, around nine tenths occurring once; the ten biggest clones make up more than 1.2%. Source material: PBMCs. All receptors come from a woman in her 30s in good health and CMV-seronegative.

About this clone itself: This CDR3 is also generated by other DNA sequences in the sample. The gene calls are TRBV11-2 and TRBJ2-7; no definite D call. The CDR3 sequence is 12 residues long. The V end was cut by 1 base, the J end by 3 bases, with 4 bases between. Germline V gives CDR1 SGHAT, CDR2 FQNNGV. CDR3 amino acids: CASSLAGYEQYF. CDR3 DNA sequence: TGTGCCAGCAGCTTAGCGGGCTACGAGCAGTACTTC.

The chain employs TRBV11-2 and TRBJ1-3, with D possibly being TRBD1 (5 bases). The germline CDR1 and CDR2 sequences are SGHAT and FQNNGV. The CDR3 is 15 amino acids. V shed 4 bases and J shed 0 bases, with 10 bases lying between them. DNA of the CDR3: TGTGCCAGCAGCTCAACAGGAGTCTCTGGAAACACCATATATTTT. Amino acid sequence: CASSSTGVSGNTIYF. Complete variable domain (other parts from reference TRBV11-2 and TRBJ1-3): EAGVAQSPRYKIIEKRQSVAFWCNPISGHATLYWYQQILGQGPKLLIQFQNNGVVDDSQLPKDRFSAERLKGVDSTLKIQPAKLEDSAVYLCASSSTGVSGNTIYFGEGSWLTVV.

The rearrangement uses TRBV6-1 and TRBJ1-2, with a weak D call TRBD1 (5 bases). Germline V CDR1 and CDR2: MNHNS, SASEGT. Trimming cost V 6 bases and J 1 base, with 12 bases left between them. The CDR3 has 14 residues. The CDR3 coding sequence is TGTGCCAGCAGCCGGGACGGGGGTAACTATGGCTACACCTTC. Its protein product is CASSRDGGNYGYTF.

The DNA of the CDR3 is TGTGCCAGCTCCCCAGGAGAGGGCTCTGGGGCCAACGTCCTGACTTTC. Translation gives CASSPGEGSGANVLTF. The gene calls are TRBV18 and TRBJ2-6; D possibly corresponds to TRBD2 (5 bases). Germline CDR1 and CDR2: KGHSH and LQKENI. V dropped 6 bases and J dropped 0 bases, with 12 bases sitting between them. The CDR3 consists of 16 residues.

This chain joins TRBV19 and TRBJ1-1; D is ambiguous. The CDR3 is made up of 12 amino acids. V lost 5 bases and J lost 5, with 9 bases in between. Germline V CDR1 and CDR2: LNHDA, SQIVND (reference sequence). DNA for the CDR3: TGTGCCAGTAGTGTGAGGGATACTGAAGCTTTCTTT. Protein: CASSVRDTEAFF.

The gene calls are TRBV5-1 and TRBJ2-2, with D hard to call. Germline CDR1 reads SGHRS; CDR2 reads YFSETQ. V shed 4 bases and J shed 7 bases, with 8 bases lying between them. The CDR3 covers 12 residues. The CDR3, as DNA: TGCGCCAGCAGCCCTACGCTCGGGGAGCTGTTTTTT. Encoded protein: CASSPTLGELFF.

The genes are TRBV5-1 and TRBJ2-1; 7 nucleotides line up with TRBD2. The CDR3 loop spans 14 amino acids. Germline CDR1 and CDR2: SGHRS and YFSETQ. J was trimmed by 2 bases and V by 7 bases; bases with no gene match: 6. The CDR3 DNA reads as TGCGCCAGCTGCTACGGGGGGACCTACAATGAGCAGTTCTTC. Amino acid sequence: CASCYGGTYNEQFF.

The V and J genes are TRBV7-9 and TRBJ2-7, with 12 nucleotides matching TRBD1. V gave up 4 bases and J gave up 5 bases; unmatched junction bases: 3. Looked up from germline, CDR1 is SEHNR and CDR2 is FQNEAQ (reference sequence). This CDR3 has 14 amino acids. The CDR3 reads CASSWDRGLNEQYF. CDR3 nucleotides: TGTGCCAGCAGCTGGGACAGGGGGCTTAACGAGCAGTACTTC.